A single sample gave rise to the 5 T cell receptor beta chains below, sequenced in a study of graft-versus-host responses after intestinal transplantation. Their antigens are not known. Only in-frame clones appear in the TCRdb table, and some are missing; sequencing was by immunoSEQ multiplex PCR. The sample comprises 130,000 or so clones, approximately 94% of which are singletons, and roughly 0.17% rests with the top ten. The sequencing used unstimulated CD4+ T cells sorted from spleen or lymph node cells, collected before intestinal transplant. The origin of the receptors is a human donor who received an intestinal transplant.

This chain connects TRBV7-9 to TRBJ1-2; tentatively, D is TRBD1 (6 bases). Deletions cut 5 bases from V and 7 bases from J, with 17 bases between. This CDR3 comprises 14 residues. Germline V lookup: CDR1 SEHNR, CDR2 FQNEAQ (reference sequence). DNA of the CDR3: TGTGCCAGCAGCCTACGTCGGGGGGCTACTGGCTACACCTTC. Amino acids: CASSLRRGATGYTF.

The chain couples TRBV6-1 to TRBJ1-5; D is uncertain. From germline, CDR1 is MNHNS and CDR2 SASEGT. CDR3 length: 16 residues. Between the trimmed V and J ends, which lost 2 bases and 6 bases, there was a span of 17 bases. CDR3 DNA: TGTGCCAGCAGTGAATCAATTTTGAGGGAAACTCAGCCCCAGCATTTT. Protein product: CASSESILRETQPQHF.

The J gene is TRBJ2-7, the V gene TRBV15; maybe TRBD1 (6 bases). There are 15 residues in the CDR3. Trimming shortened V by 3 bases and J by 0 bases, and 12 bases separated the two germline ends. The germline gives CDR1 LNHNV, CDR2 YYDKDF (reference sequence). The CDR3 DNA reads TGTGCCACCAGCAGCGACAGGTGGAGCTCCTACGAGCAGTACTTC. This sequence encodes CATSSDRWSSYEQYF.

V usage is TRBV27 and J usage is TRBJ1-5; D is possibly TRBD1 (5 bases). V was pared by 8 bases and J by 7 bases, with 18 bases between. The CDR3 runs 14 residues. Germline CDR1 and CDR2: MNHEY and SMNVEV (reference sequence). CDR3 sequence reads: CASSQAPGRQPQHF. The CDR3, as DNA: TGTGCCAGCTCACAGGCCCCGGGCCGCCAGCCCCAGCATTTT.

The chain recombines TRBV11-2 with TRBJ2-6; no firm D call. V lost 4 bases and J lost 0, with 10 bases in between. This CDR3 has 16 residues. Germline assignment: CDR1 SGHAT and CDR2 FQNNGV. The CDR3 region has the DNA TGTGCCAGCAGCTCAAGGTGGTTCTCTGGGGCCAACGTCCTGACTTTC. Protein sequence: CASSSRWFSGANVLTF. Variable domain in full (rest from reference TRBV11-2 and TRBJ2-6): EAGVAQSPRYKIIEKRQSVAFWCNPISGHATLYWYQQILGQGPKLLIQFQNNGVVDDSQLPKDRFSAERLKGVDSTLKIQPAKLEDSAVYLCASSSRWFSGANVLTFGAGSRLTVL.